Listed here are 7 T cell receptor beta chains from one sample, sequenced in a study of vaccination effects on CD4 cells after COVID-19. Assay: immunoSEQ multiplex PCR; the TCRdb copy retains only in-frame clones and omits some. In the table there are about 38,000 clones, around 80% of which are singletons. Antigen-specific CD4+ T cells expanded by the ViraFEST assay with viral peptide pools were then sequenced. Investigators separated out CD4+ T cells once around 11 days of culture had passed. Either the BNT162b2 or mRNA-1273 vaccine was given to participants in two doses. Their antigens remain unidentified. The material sequenced was CD4+ T cells from PBMCs cultured with HCoV-NL63 spike peptides, taken after COVID-19 vaccination. Every receptor here comes from a human donor who received a COVID-19 vaccine. Some clones in this sample may be carry-over from other donors' samples.

V and J are TRBV7-3 and TRBJ2-4; 8 bases match TRBD1. Germline values: CDR1 SGHTA, CDR2 FQGTGA. The length of the CDR3 is 13 residues. Trimming took 3 bases from V and 8 from J; bases not matched to a gene: 3. CDR3 sequence: CASSFAQGDIQYF. CDR3 DNA: TGTGCCAGCAGCTTTGCACAGGGGGACATTCAGTACTTC.

This chain uses TRBV7-2 with TRBJ1-2, with D possibly being TRBD1 (5 bases). This CDR3 contains 13 residues. V was clipped by 6 bases and J by 5 bases, with 13 bases between them. Germline-derived CDR1 and CDR2 are SGHTA and FQGNSA. The CDR3 sequence: CASSVQGGYGYTF. Written as DNA, the CDR3 is TGTGCCAGCAGTGTCCAGGGCGGGTATGGCTACACCTTC.

The chain combines TRBV6-6 with TRBJ2-3; 9 bases align to TRBD1. V lost 2 bases to trimming and J lost 6 bases; unmatched junction nucleotides: 6. Germline V gene sequence: CDR1 MNHNY, CDR2 SVGAGI (reference sequence). The CDR3 spans 15 residues. CDR3 DNA: TGTGCCAGCAGTTACCAGACAGGGGGAAGGGATACGCAGTATTTT. Protein: CASSYQTGGRDTQYF.

This clone was counted a single time. This rearrangement joins TRBV5-1 to TRBJ2-3, with 7 bases aligning to TRBD1. This CDR3 spans 14 amino acids. V lost 6 bases and J lost 0; bases outside the gene matches: 4. Germline V gene sequence: CDR1 SGHRS, CDR2 YFSETQ. In DNA, the CDR3 is TGCGCCAGCATTCGGGACAGAAGCACAGATACGCAGTATTTT. Its translation is CASIRDRSTDTQYF.

A single count supports this clone. The chain employs TRBV19 and TRBJ1-3, with D possibly matching TRBD1 (5 bases). Trimming took 9 bases from V and 4 from J, leaving 13 bases between them. The CDR3 extends over 13 amino acids. CDR1 is LNHDA and CDR2 is SQIVND in the germline V gene (reference sequence). Written as DNA, the CDR3 is TGTGCCAGCAACAGGCAGGCCGGAAACACCATATATTTT. Its translation: CASNRQAGNTIYF. Based on the CDR3 plus reference TRBV19 and TRBJ1-3, the full variable domain is DGGITQSPKYLFRKEGQNVTLSCEQNLNHDAMYWYRQDPGQGLRLIYYSQIVNDFQKGDIAEGYSVSREKKESFPLTVTSAQKNPTAFYLCASNRQAGNTIYFGEGSWLTVV.

This chain links TRBV28 with TRBJ2-1; 9 bases line up with TRBD1. Per germline, CDR1 MDHEN and CDR2 SYDVKM. Losses at the gene ends were 5 bases for V and 6 bases for J; bases not matched to a gene: 8. The CDR3 extends over 15 amino acids. In DNA, the CDR3 is TGTGCCAGCAGTCCTGGACAGGGGTGGTTCAATGAGCAGTTCTTC. It translates to CASSPGQGWFNEQFF.

The chain links TRBV4-2 to TRBJ1-4, with D perhaps matching TRBD1 (5 bases). CDR3 length: 17 residues. V was clipped by 3 bases and J by 4 bases, with 18 bases between them. CDR1 and CDR2 (germline): LGHNA, YNFKEQ. CDR3: CASSQYPGALGNEKLFF. CDR3 DNA: TGTGCCAGCAGCCAGTATCCCGGGGCGCTGGGTAATGAAAAACTGTTTTTT.